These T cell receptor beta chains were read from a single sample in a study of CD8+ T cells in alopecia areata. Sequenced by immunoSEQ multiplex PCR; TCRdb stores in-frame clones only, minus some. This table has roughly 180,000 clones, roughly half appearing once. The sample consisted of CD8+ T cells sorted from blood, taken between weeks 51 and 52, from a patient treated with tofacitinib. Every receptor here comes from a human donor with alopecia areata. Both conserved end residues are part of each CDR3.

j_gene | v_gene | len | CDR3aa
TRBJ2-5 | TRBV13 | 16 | CASSSRDRGREETQYF
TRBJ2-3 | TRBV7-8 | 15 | CASSKQTGMADTQYF
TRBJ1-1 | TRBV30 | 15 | CAWNVGRAVNTEAFF
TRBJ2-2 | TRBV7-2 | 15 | CASSRGTANTGELFF
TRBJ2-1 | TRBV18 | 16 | CASSPPETGSYNEQFF
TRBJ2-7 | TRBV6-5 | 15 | CASSYGAGEGLEQYF
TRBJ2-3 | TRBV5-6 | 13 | CASSLAKTDTQYF
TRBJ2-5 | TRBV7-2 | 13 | CASSLGPGETQYF
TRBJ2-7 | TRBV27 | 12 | CASSGDGYRWYF
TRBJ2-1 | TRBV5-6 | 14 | CASSSEGGTSEQFF
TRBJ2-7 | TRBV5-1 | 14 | CASSFGGENVEQYF
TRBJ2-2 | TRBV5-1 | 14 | CASSLDRNTGELFF
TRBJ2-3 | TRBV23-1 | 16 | CATSLRGRDPLDTQYF
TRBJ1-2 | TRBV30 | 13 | CAKEPSWGYGYTF
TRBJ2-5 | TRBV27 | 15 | CASSSAGGLGETQYF
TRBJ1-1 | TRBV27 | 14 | CASSLFGGDTEAFF
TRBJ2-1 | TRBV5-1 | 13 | CASSPNHYNEQFF
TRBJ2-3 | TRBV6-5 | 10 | CASGTDTQYF
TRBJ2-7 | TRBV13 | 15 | CASSLRQGAHHEQYF
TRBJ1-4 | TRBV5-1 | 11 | CASSSFGKLFF
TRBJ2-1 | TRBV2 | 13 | CASGTGGGNEQFF
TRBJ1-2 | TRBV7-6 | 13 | CASSLEGDYGYTF
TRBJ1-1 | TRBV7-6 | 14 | CASSLAPGSYEAFF
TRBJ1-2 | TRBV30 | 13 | CAWSLTGWDGYTF
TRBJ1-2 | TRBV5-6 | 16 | CASSLAMGQAVYGYTF
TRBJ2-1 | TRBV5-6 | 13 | CASIIQGYNEQFF
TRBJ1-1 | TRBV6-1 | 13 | CASGKTMNTEAFF
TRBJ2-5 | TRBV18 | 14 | CASSPGTEGETQYF
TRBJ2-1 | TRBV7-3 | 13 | CASSGQGMGEQFF
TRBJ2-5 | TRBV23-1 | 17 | CASTPRDRVRTSETQYF
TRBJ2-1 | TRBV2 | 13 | CARSREFDNEQFF
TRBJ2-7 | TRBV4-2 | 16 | CASSQDGSGGSYEQYF
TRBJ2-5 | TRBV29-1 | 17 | CSVEGPSTGGDQETQYF